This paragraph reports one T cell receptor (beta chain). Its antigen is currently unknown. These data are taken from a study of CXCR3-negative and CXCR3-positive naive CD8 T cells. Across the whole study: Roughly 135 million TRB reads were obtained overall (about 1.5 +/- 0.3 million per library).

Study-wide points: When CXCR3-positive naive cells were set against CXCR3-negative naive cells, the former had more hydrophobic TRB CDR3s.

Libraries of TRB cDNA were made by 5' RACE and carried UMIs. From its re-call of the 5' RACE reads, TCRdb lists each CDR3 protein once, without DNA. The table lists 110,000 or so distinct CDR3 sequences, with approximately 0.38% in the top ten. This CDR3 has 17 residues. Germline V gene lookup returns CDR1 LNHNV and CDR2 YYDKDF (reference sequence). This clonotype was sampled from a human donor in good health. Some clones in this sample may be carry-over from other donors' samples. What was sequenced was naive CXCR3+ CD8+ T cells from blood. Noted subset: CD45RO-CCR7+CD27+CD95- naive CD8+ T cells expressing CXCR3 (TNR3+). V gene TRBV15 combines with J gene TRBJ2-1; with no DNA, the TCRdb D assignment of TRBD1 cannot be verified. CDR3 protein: CATSRLPGQGVIYEQFF.